Listed here are 9 T cell receptor beta chains from one sample, sequenced in a study of T cell responses to AZD1222 COVID-19 vaccine. The assay was immunoSEQ multiplex PCR, and TCRdb's table has in-frame clones only and misses some. The sample carries 180,000 or so clones, roughly nine tenths recorded once. Sequences were derived from peripheral blood, sampled 28 days after the second AZD1222 dose. Every receptor here comes from an adult who received the AZD1222 COVID-19 vaccine.

The V and J genes are TRBV7-3 and TRBJ1-2, with TRBD1 identical over 7 bases. Germline V gives CDR1 SGHTA, CDR2 FQGTGA. After removal of 5 bases from V and 4 bases from J, the junction contained 7 bases not matched to a gene. The CDR3 contains 14 residues. CDR3: CASSLEGGGYGYTF. CDR3 coding DNA: TGTGCCAGCAGCCTAGAAGGGGGCGGCTATGGCTACACCTTC.

In nucleotides, the CDR3 is TGTGCCTGGAGTGTGGGACTAGCGGGGCTCACCGGGGAGCTGTTTTTT. It specifies CAWSVGLAGLTGELFF. The V gene is TRBV30, the J gene TRBJ2-2, with TRBD2 matching 13 bases. The CDR3 spans 16 residues. CDR1 GTSNPN and CDR2 SVGIG come from the germline V gene (reference sequence). J gave up 4 bases and V 0 bases, and 2 bases lay outside the gene matches.

V usage is TRBV7-9 and J usage is TRBJ2-3; TRBD2 agrees at 9 bases. The CDR3 totals 17 residues. After removal of 4 bases from V and 2 bases from J, the junction contained 10 bases not matched to a gene. CDR1 is SEHNR, CDR2 FQNEAQ, per germline (reference sequence). CDR3 loop: CASSSGASGDLTDTQYF. CDR3 in DNA: TGTGCCAGCAGCTCCGGGGCTAGCGGGGACCTCACAGATACGCAGTATTTT. Supplemented by reference TRBV7-9 and TRBJ2-3, the full variable domain reads DTGVSQNPRHKITKRGQNVTFRCDPISEHNRLYWYRQTLGQGPEFLTYFQNEAQLEKSRLLSDRFSAERPKGSFSTLEIQRTEQGDSAMYLCASSSGASGDLTDTQYFGPGTRLTVL.

The V call is TRBV14, the J call TRBJ2-1; perhaps TRBD2 as D (5 bases). Germline V gives CDR1 SGHDN, CDR2 FVKESK. Trimming stripped 1 base from V and 0 bases from J, with 7 bases between. The CDR3 totals 15 residues. The CDR3 loop reads CASSQAGTSYNEQFF. The DNA for the CDR3 is TGTGCCAGCAGCCAAGCGGGAACCTCCTACAATGAGCAGTTCTTC.

The chain carries TRBV5-1 and TRBJ2-7; 10 bases are a match to TRBD1. With V trimmed by 4 bases and J by 7 bases, 14 bases remained unmatched. CDR3 length: 16 residues. Germline V CDR1 and CDR2: SGHRS, YFSETQ. CDR3 sequence: CASSSPIGTGVREQYF. CDR3 in DNA: TGCGCCAGCAGCAGCCCGATCGGGACAGGGGTTCGGGAGCAGTACTTC. Based on the CDR3 plus reference TRBV5-1 and TRBJ2-7, the full variable domain is KAGVTQTPRYLIKTRGQQVTLSCSPISGHRSVSWYQQTPGQGLQFLFEYFSETQRNKGNFPGRFSGRQFSNSRSEMNVSTLELGDSALYLCASSSPIGTGVREQYFGPGTRLTVT.

The chain couples TRBV19 to TRBJ1-3, with D perhaps matching TRBD1 (6 bases). This CDR3 region has 15 residues. Trimming cost V 3 bases and J 2 bases, with 11 bases left between them. The germline V gene has CDR1 LNHDA and CDR2 SQIVND (reference sequence). The CDR3 here is CASSISGATGNTIYF. The CDR3 coding sequence is TGTGCCAGTAGTATTTCAGGGGCTACTGGAAACACCATATATTTT.

The chain combines TRBV5-5 with TRBJ1-2; possibly TRBD1 for D (6 bases). CDR1 is SGHKS and CDR2 is YYEKEE in the germline V gene (reference sequence). CDR3 size: 16 residues. The V gene lost 4 bases and the J gene lost 2 bases, with 18 bases spanning the gap. CDR3 DNA sequence: TGTGCCAGCAGCCTAAATCCGGGACACACCAACTATGGCTACACCTTC. It yields the protein CASSLNPGHTNYGYTF.

The rearrangement joins TRBV5-1 to TRBJ1-2; D is undetermined. The CDR3 totals 14 residues. Trimming removed 1 base at V and 7 bases at J, with 14 bases between. In germline, CDR1 is SGHRS, CDR2 YFSETQ. CDR3 region: CASSLLTGTPGYTF. CDR3 bases: TGCGCCAGCAGCTTGTTGACGGGCACTCCTGGCTACACCTTC.

Written as DNA, the CDR3 is TGTGCCAGCAGCACACTCGGGATTTTCACCGGGGAGCTGTTTTTT. Its protein product is CASSTLGIFTGELFF. V usage is TRBV6-2 or TRBV6-3 and J usage is TRBJ2-2; D perhaps matches TRBD2 (5 bases). CDR1 is MNHEY, CDR2 SVGEGT, per germline. The CDR3 totals 15 residues. V was shortened by 6 bases and J by 4 bases, with 15 bases between the two germline ends.